There are a few counts of the clone carrying this TCR beta chain. The data were obtained in a study of patients and donors after allogeneic stem cell transplantation. TCRdb ran MiXCR on the RT-PCR reads and lists one entry per CDR3 protein. Among about a million distinct CDR3 sequences, about a sixth were seen once, and the ten largest hold 5% to 6.5%. Germline V lookup: CDR1 SGDLS, CDR2 YYNGEE. Trimming removed 0 bases from V and 2 bases from J, with 11 bases in between. This CDR3 spans 15 amino acids. The J gene is TRBJ2-5, the V gene TRBV9; D uncertain. Input material: blood, either unsorted or a sorted T cell fraction (not recorded which). The source is a human donor who was either an allogeneic HSCT recipient or a stem cell or donor lymphocyte infusion donor (not recorded which). It is not recorded whose cells these are; they may come from a transplant donor. CDR3 residues: CASSVGQVGQETQYF. CDR3 in DNA: TGTGCCAGCAGCGTAGGTCAGGTAGGACAAGAGACCCAGTACTTC.